This T cell receptor beta chain was sequenced during a study of blood T cell dynamics during melanoma immunotherapy. There are 14 residues in the CDR3. In germline, CDR1 is SEHNR, CDR2 FQNEAQ (reference sequence). V shed 5 bases and J shed 3 bases, with 14 bases lying between them. Time point of the sample: week 3, after first cycle of checkpoint inhibitor. Here immunoSEQ multiplex PCR was the method, and the copy in TCRdb shows in-frame clones only, minus some. Found here are about 3,500 clones, approximately 96% of them singletons; the top ten hold roughly 0.5%. V is TRBV7-9 and J is TRBJ2-7; TRBD2 is a possible D gene (5 bases). The source is a human donor with melanoma. The starting material was effector memory CD8+ T cells from blood, obtained from a patient treated with checkpoint blockade. CDR3 DNA sequence: TGTGCCAGCAGCCCCTCGGGAAGGGACTACGAGCAGTACTTC. This translates into CASSPSGRDYEQYF.